Only a few counts were recorded for the clone carrying this T cell receptor beta chain. This CDR3 contains 13 residues. V was shortened by 5 bases and J by 9 bases, with 14 bases between the two germline ends. Germline lookup yields CDR1 LNHDA and CDR2 SQIVND (reference sequence). The data were obtained in a study of cytomegalovirus exposure and HLA in healthy donors. This PCR relied on a set of 60 Vbeta primers and 13 Jbeta primers. The table came from immunoSEQ multiplex PCR; TCRdb's copy has only in-frame clones and leaves some out. The sample lists around 140,000 clones, around 66% occurring once.

Sequencing was done on a sample of PBMCs. The chain is built from TRBV19 and TRBJ2-1; D possibly corresponds to TRBD2 (5 bases). This TCR was sampled from an older woman in good health and CMV-seronegative. In nucleotides, the CDR3 is TGTGCCAGTAGTCTTGCTCGGGGTATTGAGCAGTTCTTC. Translation gives CASSLARGIEQFF. Full variable domain (rest looked up from reference TRBV19 and TRBJ2-1): DGGITQSPKYLFRKEGQNVTLSCEQNLNHDAMYWYRQDPGQGLRLIYYSQIVNDFQKGDIAEGYSVSREKKESFPLTVTSAQKNPTAFYLCASSLARGIEQFFGPGTRLTVL.